What follows are 3 T cell receptor beta chains derived from one specimen sequenced in a study of long-term antiretroviral therapy in people with HIV (dated by TCRdb to 2021 to 2024). The immunoSEQ hsTCRB v3.0 assay was used at survey level resolution for TRB variable region sequencing. TCRdb stores this immuneACCESS table with in-frame sequences only. Part of the clones is absent; in the studies checked, under half of the shortfall reflects unresolved V genes, and no reason is known for the rest. Across this sample there are tens of thousands of clones, with over 75% seen only once. Jointly, the top ten make up 4.5% to 6% of the sample. This specimen was unsorted PBMCs, taken 0.3 years after starting antiretroviral therapy. Receptors were obtained from a man aged 50-59 years with HIV.

The chain is built from TRBV6-5 and TRBJ2-3; 8 nucleotides agree with TRBD2. Germline lookup yields CDR1 MNHEY and CDR2 SVGAGI. With V trimmed by 0 bases and J by 7 bases, 6 bases remained unmatched. This CDR3 contains 15 residues. The CDR3 region has the DNA TGTGCCAGCAGTTACTCGGGGGGACTAGGAAATACGCAGTATTTT. It translates to CASSYSGGLGNTQYF.

CDR3 coding DNA: TGTGCCAGCAGCGTAGGAGATCCCGGTCAGCCCCAGCATTTT. Amino acids: CASSVGDPGQPQHF. The chain couples TRBV9 to TRBJ1-5; D is undetermined. This CDR3 region has 14 residues. V was trimmed by 0 bases and J by 6 bases, leaving 10 bases between them. CDR1 and CDR2 from the germline V gene are SGDLS and YYNGEE.

The chain couples TRBV21-1 to TRBJ2-1; the D segment call TRBD1 is taken from the table without a DNA check. TRBV21-1 is a documented pseudogene. This CDR3 has 15 amino acids. CDR3 loop: CASSNHRAVYNEQFF. The DNA of the CDR3 is TGTGCCAGCAGCAATCACAGGGCGGTTTACAATGAGCAGTTCTTC.